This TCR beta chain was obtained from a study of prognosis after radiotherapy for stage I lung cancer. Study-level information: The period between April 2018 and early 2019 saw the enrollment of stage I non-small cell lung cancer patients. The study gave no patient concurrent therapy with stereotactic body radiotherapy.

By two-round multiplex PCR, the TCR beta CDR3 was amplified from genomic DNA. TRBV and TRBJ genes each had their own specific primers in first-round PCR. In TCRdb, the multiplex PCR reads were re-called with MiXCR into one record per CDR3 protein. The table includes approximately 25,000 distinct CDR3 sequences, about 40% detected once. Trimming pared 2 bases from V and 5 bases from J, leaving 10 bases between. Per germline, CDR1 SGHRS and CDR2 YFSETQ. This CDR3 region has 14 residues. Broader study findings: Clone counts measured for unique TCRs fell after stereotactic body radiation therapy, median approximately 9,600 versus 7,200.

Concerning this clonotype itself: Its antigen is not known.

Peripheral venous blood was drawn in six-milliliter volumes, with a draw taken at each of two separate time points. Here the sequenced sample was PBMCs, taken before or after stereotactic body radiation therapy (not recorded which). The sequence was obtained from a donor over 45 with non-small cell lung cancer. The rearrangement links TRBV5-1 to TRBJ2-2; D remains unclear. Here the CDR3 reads CASSLLSATGELFF. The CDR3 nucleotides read TGCGCCAGCAGCTTATTATCAGCAACCGGGGAGCTGTTTTTT.